The 16 T cell receptor beta chains below were found in one sample sequenced in a study of cytomegalovirus exposure and HLA in healthy donors. Using immunoSEQ multiplex PCR, the repertoire was profiled, and TCRdb retains in-frame clones only, with some absent. The data hold more than 45,000 clones, with about 91% observed a single time. The sample was PBMCs. The receptors derive from a young woman in good health and CMV-seronegative.

The V gene is TRBV19, the J gene TRBJ1-1; 8 positions agree with TRBD1. Trimming removed 3 bases from V and 1 base from J; junction bases left unmatched: 1. From germline, CDR1 is LNHDA and CDR2 SQIVND (reference sequence). The CDR3 covers 14 residues. CDR3 loop: CASSIDRGNTEAFF. CDR3 sequence (DNA): TGTGCCAGTAGTATTGACAGGGGGAACACTGAAGCTTTCTTT.

The chain uses TRBV7-2 and TRBJ2-7; 10 bases map to TRBD1. The CDR3 has 15 amino acids. From germline, CDR1 is SGHTA and CDR2 FQGNSA. V gave up 4 bases and J gave up 3 bases; unmatched junction bases: 6. CDR3 nucleotides: TGTGCCAGCAGCTCGGGGACAGGGGCCTTCTACGAGCAGTACTTC. Amino acid sequence: CASSSGTGAFYEQYF.

The chain recombines TRBV5-1 with TRBJ1-6, with TRBD1 as a possible D gene (5 bases). Deletions cut 0 bases from V and 7 bases from J, with 8 bases between. The germline V gene has CDR1 SGHRS and CDR2 YFSETQ. This CDR3 is built from 14 residues. The CDR3: CASSLGDSNSPLHF. The DNA for the CDR3 is TGCGCCAGCAGCTTGGGCGACAGCAATTCACCCCTCCACTTT.

The gene calls are TRBV27 and TRBJ2-7; D remains ambiguous. V shed 6 bases and J shed 2 bases, with 11 bases lying between them. The CDR3 is 13 residues long. Per germline, CDR1 MNHEY and CDR2 SMNVEV (reference sequence). CDR3 region: CASRGGLAYEQYF. Here the CDR3 DNA reads TGTGCCAGCAGAGGCGGCTTAGCCTACGAGCAGTACTTC.

The J gene is TRBJ2-1, the V gene TRBV7-9, with 11 nucleotides matching TRBD2. From germline, CDR1 is SEHNR and CDR2 FQNEAQ (reference sequence). The V gene end was trimmed by 3 bases and the J gene end by 5 bases; junction bases not matched to a gene: 9. CDR3 size: 17 residues. The CDR3: CASSLSSLAGGHNEQFF. CDR3 sequence (DNA): TGTGCCAGCAGCTTGAGTTCGCTAGCGGGGGGCCACAATGAGCAGTTCTTC.

The rearrangement links TRBV7-2 to TRBJ2-5; D unresolved. Trimming pared 1 base from V and 0 bases from J, leaving 12 bases between. Per the germline V gene, CDR1 is SGHTA and CDR2 is FQGNSA. The length of the CDR3 is 16 residues. Here the CDR3 reads CASSLGKQPYQETQYF. CDR3 DNA: TGTGCCAGCAGCTTAGGTAAACAGCCGTACCAAGAGACCCAGTACTTC.

The chain is built from TRBV19 and TRBJ2-1, with D perhaps TRBD2 (6 bases). Germline CDR1 LNHDA, CDR2 SQIVND (reference sequence). This CDR3 region has 13 residues. The V gene lost 6 bases and the J gene lost 0 bases, with 6 bases spanning the gap. CDR3: CASRTSSYNEQFF. The CDR3 DNA reads TGTGCCAGTAGGACTAGCTCCTACAATGAGCAGTTCTTC.

The rearrangement uses TRBV20-1 and TRBJ2-7; unclear D gene. Germline-derived CDR1 and CDR2 are DFQATT and SNEGSKA (reference sequence). The V end lost 3 bases, the J end lost 6 bases, and 9 bases lay between the germline ends. This CDR3 contains 11 residues. As DNA, the CDR3 is TGCAGTGCTAGCTCGGGTTTCGAGCAGTACTTC. Protein: CSASSGFEQYF.

The V gene is TRBV29-1, the J gene TRBJ2-2, with D unresolved. The CDR3 runs to 13 residues. Germline assignment: CDR1 SQVTM and CDR2 ANQGSEA. Trimming pared 5 bases from V and 2 bases from J, leaving 9 bases between. The CDR3 reads CSVLQRNTGELFF. The CDR3 DNA reads as TGCAGCGTTCTACAGAGAAACACCGGGGAGCTGTTTTTT.

This clone came up a few times. This chain joins TRBV2 and TRBJ1-1; D may be TRBD1 (5 bases). V was cut by 6 bases and J by 3 bases, with 11 bases left in between. The CDR3 contains 13 residues. The germline V gene encodes CDR1 SNHLY and CDR2 FYNNEI. In DNA, the CDR3 is TGTGCCAGCAGAGAGCAGGGCTACACTGAAGCTTTCTTT. As protein: CASREQGYTEAFF. Based on the CDR3 plus reference TRBV2 and TRBJ1-1, the full variable domain is EPEVTQTPSHQVTQMGQEVILRCVPISNHLYFYWYRQILGQKVEFLVSFYNNEISEKSEIFDDQFSVERPDGSNFTLKIRSTKLEDSAMYFCASREQGYTEAFFGQGTRLTVV.

This rearrangement joins TRBV19 to TRBJ1-2; D possibly corresponds to TRBD1 (6 bases). The CDR3 extends over 14 amino acids. Trimming cost V 3 bases and J 2 bases, with 10 bases left between them. Germline CDR1 is LNHDA and CDR2 is SQIVND (reference sequence). This chain's CDR3 is CASSMPQGNYGYTF. The CDR3 DNA sequence: TGTGCCAGTAGTATGCCACAGGGAAACTATGGCTACACCTTC.

This chain links TRBV6-1 with TRBJ2-7, with 12 nucleotides matching TRBD2. The V gene end was trimmed by 0 bases and the J gene end by 4 bases; junction bases not matched to a gene: 1. The CDR3 is 15 residues long. Germline loops: CDR1 MNHNS, CDR2 SASEGT. This chain's CDR3 is CASSEATSGSYEQYF. CDR3 DNA: TGTGCCAGCAGTGAAGCGACTAGCGGGAGTTACGAGCAGTACTTC.

V is TRBV7-6 and J is TRBJ2-3; TRBD2 aligns across 9 bases. Unmatched junction bases numbered 12, after V lost 9 bases and J lost 2 bases. Germline assignment: CDR1 SGHVS and CDR2 FNYEAQ. This CDR3 region has 16 residues. CDR3 nucleotides: TGTGCCAGTGGGGGGGCTAGCGGGGCCGTCACAGATACGCAGTATTTT. Its translation: CASGGASGAVTDTQYF.

CDR3 in amino acids: CASTSGGTGNTIYF. The CDR3 DNA reads TGTGCCAGTACCTCAGGGGGAACTGGAAACACCATATATTTT. The chain links TRBV19 to TRBJ1-3; TRBD1 matches at 7 bases. The CDR3 totals 14 residues. The V gene end was trimmed by 7 bases and the J gene end by 2 bases; junction bases not matched to a gene: 5. CDR1 and CDR2 (germline): LNHDA, SQIVND (reference sequence).

The V call is TRBV6-6, the J call TRBJ2-7, with TRBD1 identical over 7 bases. V lost 2 bases, J lost 2 bases, and 9 bases stayed unmatched. CDR3 length equals 16 residues. Germline CDR1 is MNHNY and CDR2 is SVGAGI (reference sequence). CDR3 nucleotides: TGTGCCAGCAGTTACACCGCGACAGGGATAACCTACGAGCAGTACTTC. Its translation is CASSYTATGITYEQYF.

The rearrangement links TRBV18 to TRBJ2-5; 7 bases match TRBD1. CDR3 length: 14 amino acids. Germline CDR1 and CDR2: KGHSH and LQKENI. Losses at the gene ends were 6 bases for V and 4 bases for J; bases not matched to a gene: 8. CDR3 DNA: TGTGCCAGCTCCAGACAGGGTTTGCCAGAGACCCAGTACTTC. Protein sequence: CASSRQGLPETQYF.